The clone carrying this TCR beta chain was found many times. The sample belongs to a study of patients with pleural tuberculosis. The CDR3 runs 15 residues. V gave up 6 bases and J gave up 5 bases; unmatched junction bases: 8. Per the germline V gene, CDR1 is MDHEN and CDR2 is SYDVKM. MiXCR, applied by TCRdb to the reads, yields one record per CDR3 protein. The sample has under 55,000 distinct CDR3 sequences, less than 9.5% seen once. The TCR comes from a human donor with pleural tuberculosis. The chain links TRBV28 to TRBJ2-1, with 9 bases aligning to TRBD2. The CDR3 spells CASSPRTSDNNEQFF. CDR3 sequence (DNA): TGTGCCAGCAGCCCGAGGACTAGCGACAACAATGAGCAGTTCTTC.